Below, one T cell receptor beta chain is given with its context. There is no known antigen for this receptor. No qualities accompany the bases; no much larger clone lies one base away. The CDR3 holds 14 amino acids from the cysteine to the phenylalanine. CDR3 DNA is the only sequence kept; it has 42 bases, read in frame from the first base. CDR1 and CDR2 are read off the germline V gene as SGDLS and YYNGEE. Trimming removed 0 bases from V and 9 bases from J, leaving 13 bases between the germline ends. Using the deep immunoSEQ assay, TCR CDR3 regions were amplified from genomic DNA by multiplex PCR. Extracted genomic DNA from each cell subset was spread evenly across all wells of several immunoSEQ 96-well plates, with each plate serving as a replicate. Each replicate PCR for sorted subsets received 200 ng genomic DNA, equal to roughly 30,000 T cell genomes. Purified libraries were quantified with a Qubit 3.0 fluorometer, sized on a Bioanalyzer 2100, and re-quantified with the KAPA Library Quantification kit. A separate single-read 150-cycle Illumina NextSeq 550 flow cell was used to sequence each immunoSEQ 96-well plate. From the authors' description of their analysis: The immunoSEQ output contained only junctional sequences without quality scores, so filtering could not match that applied to full-length reads. To assign V/J genes and CDR3, sequences were annotated using PyIR, a Python wrapper for IgBLAST v1.9, with IMGT germline references. Reads with weak V/J assignments (E-value above 1e-6), missing CDR3, stop codons, out-of-frame junctions, or ambiguous translated residues were removed. V3J clonotypes were defined by identical inferred V gene, J gene, and CDR3 amino acid sequence. The percentage overlap between two repertoires was calculated by dividing the number of shared unique clonotypes by the size of the smaller repertoire. Repertoire richness was assessed with RTK rarefaction, the Chao1 estimator, and Recon v2.1 estimates of unobserved clonotypes. For all TCRbeta clonotypes obtained by the gDNA method from several donors, generation probabilities were computed with OLGA. The clones in this table, taken by TCRdb from immuneACCESS, are in-frame only. Not every clone is retained; where verified, under half of the shortfall comes from an unresolved V gene, and the cause of the rest is unknown. V and J calls and clone size are copied from that table; D and trimming were computed from the DNA. Recorded for this sample are just under 350,000 clones; more than 60% of them occurred a single time. Around 9.3% of the sample rests with the top ten.

The sample belongs to a study of shared clonotypes between healthy human individuals (dated by TCRdb to about 2020). About the investigation overall: A few men and a couple of women, aged 18 to 49 years, made up the cohort. For each donor, CD4 naive and CD4 memory were each run on three plates, CD8 naive on two plates, and CD8 memory on one plate. To estimate repertoire size and how much clonotype sharing occurs between individuals, the study deeply sequenced the blood TCR repertoires of several healthy adults. Libraries were prepared and TCR repertoires were sequenced by different laboratories using diverse techniques, in order to increase sequencing depth and limit assay-specific biases. Between about 0.94 and 8.9 billion PBMCs per donor were obtained by leukapheresis.

Study-wide conclusions, independent of this receptor: Even with the large sequencing depth, rarefaction of the sorted-subset datasets indicated that sequencing was incomplete. Based on pairwise subsampling, the degree of clonotype sharing among donors was expected to be affected by sequencing depth. When four donors were compared, the shared fraction of clonotypes was 5% to 6.5% for naive CD4, roughly 3.4% for naive CD8, about 2.4% for memory CD4, and approximately 0.4% for memory CD8. Because the study included a small number of donors, the genetic and exposure-history diversity represented was limited. Sampling was restricted to blood, and TCR repertoires in tissue are likely to differ from TCR repertoires in blood. Larger estimated clonotype richness was generally found for naive subsets than for memory subsets. Compared with non-shared clonotypes, clonotypes shared by all four sorted-subset donors had higher generation probabilities.

The donors were healthy, HIV-negative adults with no recently reported acute infections or vaccinations. Every donor was a Caucasian adult residing in Nashville, Tennessee, USA. Magnetic negative selection was used to enrich CD4+ T cells, after which naive cells were positively selected on CD45RA and the negative fraction became the memory subset. Blood was collected by leukapheresis, and PBMCs were isolated by Ficoll-Histopaque density gradient centrifugation and then cryopreserved in liquid nitrogen vapor phase. Purity and quantity of every magnetically sorted T cell population were checked by analytical flow cytometry. Each sorted fraction had its genomic DNA isolated and then quantified by UV absorbance on a Nanodrop 2000c.

This sequence uses TRBV9 and TRBJ2-1, with no reliable assignment of the D segment. The clonotype originates from a man younger than 40 in good health. What was sequenced was memory CD4+ T cells sorted from blood. The sample's cell subset or site label, decoded: CD45RA-negative fraction. The nucleotide sequence reads TGTGCCAGCAGCGTAGCGGTAGGCTGGAGTGAGCAGTTCTTC. Protein translation: CASSVAVGWSEQFF.